There are a few counts of the clone carrying this T cell receptor (beta chain). The sample is drawn from a study of radiotherapy plus CTLA-4 blockade in lung cancer. Trimming cost V 1 base and J 5 bases, with 8 bases left between them. The length of the CDR3 is 14 residues. CDR1 SGHDN and CDR2 FVKESK come from the germline V gene. This table comes from immunoSEQ multiplex PCR, and its TCRdb copy is limited to in-frame clones, with some not included. This table has around 99,000 clones, just over 85% appearing once. This receptor was identified in a human donor with non-small cell lung cancer that progressed on radiotherapy plus ipilimumab. The material sequenced was peripheral blood, taken from a patient treated with radiotherapy plus ipilimumab. The V gene is TRBV14, the J gene TRBJ2-2; no definite D call. The CDR3, as DNA: TGTGCCAGCAGCCAAGTTCTGGGGACCGGGGAGCTGTTTTTT. This gives the protein CASSQVLGTGELFF.